This T cell receptor beta chain came from a study of Tregs in tolerant kidney transplant recipients. After removal of 3 bases from V and 5 bases from J, the junction contained 9 bases not matched to a gene. Germline CDR1 SGHNT, CDR2 YENEEA. The length of the CDR3 is 15 residues. The study, taken as a whole, reports: Expanding Tregs on activated donor B cells appeared to best identify donor-specific TCRbeta clones. Findings come from small patient numbers and require larger validation. Biological reproducibility was not directly addressed, but technical replication error appeared minimal.

Unstimulated regulatory T cells (CD4+CD25+CD127-), CD4+CD25- non-regulatory cells, CD4 and CD8 cells were FACS-sorted from thawed PBMCs. Profiling relied on immunoSEQ multiplex PCR, and the TCRdb table lists in-frame clones only, not all of them. The sample gives about 68,000 clones, 84% of which show up once; 4.5% to 5.5% is in the top ten. Worth noting for this clone: Its specificity is not known.

The receptor comes from a human donor in good health. The chain links TRBV11-3 to TRBJ2-5; 7 bases are shared with TRBD2. Source material: CD4+ T cells from blood. Here the CDR3 reads CASSFTKAGEETQYF. The CDR3 coding sequence is TGTGCCAGCAGCTTCACGAAGGCGGGAGAGGAGACCCAGTACTTC.